The subject of this entry is one TCR beta chain. The antigen remains undetermined. J lost 6 bases, V lost 6 bases, and 8 bases had no gene match. Germline assignment: CDR1 MNHEY and CDR2 SMNVEV (reference sequence). The CDR3 has 15 residues. The data belong to a study of regulatory and conventional T cells in RAG deficiency. The table came from immunoSEQ multiplex PCR; TCRdb's copy has only in-frame clones and leaves some out. This sample has 15,000 to 20,000 clones, with roughly 87% found just once. Study results and limitations: Omenn patients showed >80% Treg-Tconv overlap and shorter CDR3 lengths.

Genomic DNA came from blood regulatory T cells gated CD4+ CD25-high CD127-low. The same specimen was also included in a second study, on regulatory T cells. From that study: The PCR used 52 TRBV and 13 TRBJ primers.

The TCR was taken from a human donor in good health. Material for sequencing was Tregs sorted from blood. The chain joins TRBV27 to TRBJ2-3; the match to TRBD1 covers 11 bases. In nucleotides, the CDR3 is TGTGCCAGCAGACAAGGACAGGGGGCATCCGATACGCAGTATTTT. Residues: CASRQGQGASDTQYF.